The 8 T cell receptor beta chains given below trace back to one sample, sequenced in a study of cytomegalovirus exposure and HLA in healthy donors. The PCR used 60 Vbeta and 13 Jbeta primers. TCRdb keeps only in-frame clones here, not all; method: immunoSEQ multiplex PCR. This sample's table reports 130,000 or so clones. Sample: PBMCs. These receptors were obtained from a woman between 18 and 30 years old in good health and CMV-seronegative.

V and J are TRBV25-1 and TRBJ2-7; TRBD1 is a possible D gene (6 bases). V lost 2 bases and J lost 6, with 17 bases in between. The V gene's germline CDR1 is MGHDK and CDR2 SYGVNS. This CDR3 contains 15 residues. CDR3 in DNA: TGTGCCAGCAGTGAAGGGGGCCGGCGCTGGAGCGAGCAGTACTTC. Residues: CASSEGGRRWSEQYF.

The rearrangement links TRBV28 to TRBJ2-5; D is ambiguous. The DNA end favors TRBJ2-7, so the J call may be wrong. Germline-derived CDR1 and CDR2 are MDHEN and SYDVKM. This CDR3 region has 15 residues. The CDR3 sequence: CASRGTSGASYEQYF. CDR3 sequence (DNA): TGTGCCAGCAGGGGCACATCAGGTGCCTCCTACGAGCAGTACTTC.

This chain uses TRBV10-3 with TRBJ2-1; weak D call: TRBD2 (5 bases). V was trimmed by 2 bases and J by 0 bases, leaving 17 bases between them. Germline CDR1 and CDR2: ENHRY and SYGVKD. This CDR3 is built from 18 residues. The chain's CDR3 is CAISEAASGGSSYNEQFF. In DNA, the CDR3 is TGTGCCATCAGTGAGGCAGCAAGCGGCGGAAGCTCCTACAATGAGCAGTTCTTC.

This chain joins TRBV2 and TRBJ2-1; 10 bases are shared with TRBD2. Losses at the gene ends were 8 bases for V and 6 bases for J; bases not matched to a gene: 4. The length of the CDR3 is 13 residues. Per the germline V gene, CDR1 is SNHLY and CDR2 is FYNNEI. The CDR3 sequence: CASRWTSGNEQFF. Written as DNA, the CDR3 is TGTGCCAGCCGTTGGACTAGCGGCAATGAGCAGTTCTTC.

The chain employs TRBV14 and TRBJ1-2; 8 bases map to TRBD1. This CDR3 has 16 residues. Per the germline V gene, CDR1 is SGHDN and CDR2 is FVKESK. V shed 0 bases, J shed 4 bases, and the junction held 7 bases outside the gene matches. CDR3 sequence (DNA): TGTGCCAGCAGCCAAGAACGCCTCGGGACAGGCTATGGCTACACCTTC. It specifies CASSQERLGTGYGYTF. Full variable domain (missing parts from reference TRBV14 and TRBJ1-2): EAGVTQFPSHSVIEKGQTVTLRCDPISGHDNLYWYRRVMGKEIKFLLHFVKESKQDESGMPNNRFLAERTGGTYSTLKVQPAELEDSGVYFCASSQERLGTGYGYTFGSGTRLTVV.

The rearrangement links TRBV19 to TRBJ1-1; no reliable D call. Germline CDR1 and CDR2: LNHDA and SQIVND (reference sequence). The CDR3 is 13 residues long. The V and J ends lost 9 bases and 8 bases respectively, with 19 bases between them. The CDR3 loop is CASKDLEGAEAFF. CDR3 sequence (DNA): TGTGCCAGCAAGGACTTGGAGGGCGCGGAAGCTTTCTTT.

The chain is built from TRBV2 and TRBJ1-5; D unresolved. CDR1 is SNHLY, CDR2 FYNNEI, per germline. The CDR3 sequence is 15 residues long. Trimming removed 8 bases from V and 2 bases from J, with 16 bases in between. The CDR3 is CASGPGRVGNQPQHF. Written as DNA, the CDR3 is TGTGCCAGCGGCCCCGGGAGGGTAGGCAATCAGCCCCAGCATTTT.

V is TRBV28 and J is TRBJ2-2; weak D call: TRBD2 (5 bases). V lost 8 bases and J 9 bases, leaving 10 bases between the germline ends. Germline lookup yields CDR1 MDHEN and CDR2 SYDVKM. CDR3 length: 11 amino acids. CDR3 amino acids: CASGLARELFF. The CDR3 nucleotides read TGTGCCAGCGGCCTAGCCAGGGAGCTGTTTTTT.